The source of this TCR beta chain is a study of cytomegalovirus exposure and HLA in healthy donors. Study-level points and caveats: In the approximately 130 validation repertoires, a later analysis found that first-cohort TCR clusters tended to co-occur. Most observed TCR sequences were rare, whereas some public TCRs were detected in many donors. Reportedly, cytomegalovirus status was diagnosed with high sensitivity and specificity.

Germline lookup yields CDR1 MDHEN and CDR2 SYDVKM. V shed 1 base, J shed 5 bases, and the junction held 8 bases outside the gene matches. The CDR3 runs to 16 residues. While the first cohort had 600 to 750 subjects, the donors belonged to the separate validation cohort of about 110 subjects. The table came from immunoSEQ multiplex PCR; TCRdb's copy has only in-frame clones and leaves some out. The repertoire has 150,000 to 200,000 clones, less than 85% of them found once; the top ten carry approximately 15%. To note about this clone: Its antigen is unidentified.

The TCR comes from a man aged 18 to 29 in good health and CMV-seropositive. The sample comprised PBMCs. The J gene is TRBJ1-5, the V gene TRBV28; TRBD1 aligns across 7 bases. The CDR3 nucleotides read TGTGCCAGCAGTTTATCCCCAGGGGGGACGGATCAGCCCCAGCATTTT. Translating gives CASSLSPGGTDQPQHF.